This T cell receptor (beta chain) appears in the sequencing data of a study of human T cells and chemical hapten exposure. General study results and limits: DPC sensitization produced no change in TCRs with frequency above 1 in 1000. PT1 expanded TCR counts correlated positively with patch test score.

As for this clonotype: What it binds is unknown.

From the RACE reads, TCRdb called clonotypes with MiXCR, one entry per CDR3 protein. Altogether over 35,000 distinct CDR3 sequences are present, roughly 12% being singletons, with the ten largest covering about 2.3%. Indicated time point: patch test 3, about 24 weeks after DPC sensitization. This sample's treatment: therapeutic diphenylcyclopropenone sensitization with weekly scalp DPC. The starting material, unfractionated whole blood, was used for total RNA extraction. Sample donors consisted of patients with alopecia, aged 18 to 70 years, who were suitable for DPC. V shed 3 bases and J shed 5 bases, with 16 bases lying between them. The CDR3 loop spans 15 amino acids. Germline V lookup: CDR1 KGHSH, CDR2 LQKENI.

The input for sequencing was whole blood, taken in connection with sensitization to the hapten diphenylcyclopropenone (DPC). V is TRBV18 and J is TRBJ1-1, with D maybe TRBD1 (5 bases). This receptor was identified in a middle-aged woman with alopecia areata. Some clones in this sample may be carry-over from other donors' samples. CDR3 coding DNA: TGTGCCAGCTCACCCCTTCCGGCCGGGACTACTGAAGCTTTCTTT. It translates to CASSPLPAGTTEAFF.